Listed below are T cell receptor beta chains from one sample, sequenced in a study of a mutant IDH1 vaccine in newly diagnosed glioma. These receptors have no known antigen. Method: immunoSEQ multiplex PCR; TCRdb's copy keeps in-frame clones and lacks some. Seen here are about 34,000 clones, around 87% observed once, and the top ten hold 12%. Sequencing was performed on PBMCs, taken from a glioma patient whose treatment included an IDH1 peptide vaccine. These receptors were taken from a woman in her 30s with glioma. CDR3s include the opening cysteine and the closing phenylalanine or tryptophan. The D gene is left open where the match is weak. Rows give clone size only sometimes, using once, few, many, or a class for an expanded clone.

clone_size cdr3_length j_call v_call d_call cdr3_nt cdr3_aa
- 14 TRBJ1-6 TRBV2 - TGTGCCAGCAGTGAAAGGCGGAACAATTCACCCCTCCACTTT CASSERRNNSPLHF
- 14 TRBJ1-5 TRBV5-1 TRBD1 TGCGCCAGCAGCTGGACAGGGGGGTATCAGCCCCAGCATTTT CASSWTGGYQPQHF
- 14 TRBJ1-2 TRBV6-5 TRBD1 TGTGCCAGCAGTTACCAGGGGGAGAAGGATGGCTACACCTTC CASSYQGEKDGYTF
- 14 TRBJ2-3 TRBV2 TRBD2 TGTGCCAGCAGGACCGGGACTAACACAGATACGCAGTATTTT CASRTGTNTDTQYF
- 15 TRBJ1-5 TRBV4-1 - TGCGCCAGCAGTCCAAGGTGGTATAGCAATCAGCCCCAGCATTTT CASSPRWYSNQPQHF
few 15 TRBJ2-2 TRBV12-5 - TGTGCTAGTGGTCCCTCAGGGATGAGTGCCGGGGAGCTGTTTTTT CASGPSGMSAGELFF
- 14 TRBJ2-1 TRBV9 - TGTGCCAGCAGCGTAGAAGTGGGGCGCAATGAGCAGTTCTTC CASSVEVGRNEQFF
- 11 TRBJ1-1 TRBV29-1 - TGCAGCGTTGGTGAGGCATTTGAAGCTTTCTTT CSVGEAFEAFF
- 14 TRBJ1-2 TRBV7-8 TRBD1 TGTGCCAGCAGCTTCGGATCAGGGGGACATGGCTACACCTTC CASSFGSGGHGYTF
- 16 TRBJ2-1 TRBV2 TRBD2 TGTGCCAGCAGTGTCCAAGCGGGGGGGCGTTACAATGAGCAGTTCTTC CASSVQAGGRYNEQFF
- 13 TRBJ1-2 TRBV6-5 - TGTGCCAGCAGTTATACTCCTAACTATGGCTACACCTTC CASSYTPNYGYTF
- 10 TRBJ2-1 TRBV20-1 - TGCAGTAACGGGGGCAATGAGCAGTTCTTC CSNGGNEQFF
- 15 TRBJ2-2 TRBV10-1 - TGCGCCAGCAGTGTCAGGGCTTGGGACACCGGGGAGCTGTTTTTT CASSVRAWDTGELFF
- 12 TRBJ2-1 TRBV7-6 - TGTGCCAGCAGCCCTGAAGGGTATGAGCAGTTCTTC CASSPEGYEQFF
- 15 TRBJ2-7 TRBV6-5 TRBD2 TGTGCCAGCAGTGGGGGGACTAGCGGCTCCTACGAGCAGTACTTC CASSGGTSGSYEQYF
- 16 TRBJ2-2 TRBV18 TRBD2 TGTGCCAGCTCACCGCGACTAGCGGGGGAATACGGGGAGCTGTTTTTT CASSPRLAGEYGELFF
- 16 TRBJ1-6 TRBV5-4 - TGTGCCAGCAGCACCCCGACAGGAGCCCCCAAGGAACCCCTCCACTTT CASSTPTGAPKEPLHF
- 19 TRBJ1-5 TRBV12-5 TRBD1 TGTGCTAGTGGTTTAGCGCGGGACAGGGTCCCTTATAGCAATCAGCCCCAGCATTTT CASGLARDRVPYSNQPQHF
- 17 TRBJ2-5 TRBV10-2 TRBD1 TGCGCCAGCAGTGATCTCGACTGGGACAGACATCAAGAGACCCAGTACTTC CASSDLDWDRHQETQYF
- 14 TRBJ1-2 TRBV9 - TGTGCCAGCACCCGTAGCTGGGGTGACTATGGCTACACCTTC CASTRSWGDYGYTF
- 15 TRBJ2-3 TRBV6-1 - TGTGCCAGCAGTGAACGCCGAGGAGGGGCGGATACGCAGTATTTT CASSERRGGADTQYF
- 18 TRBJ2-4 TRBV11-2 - TGTGCCAGCAGCTTAGATCTTGCCAGGGCGGTGGCCAAAAACATTCAGTACTTC CASSLDLARAVAKNIQYF